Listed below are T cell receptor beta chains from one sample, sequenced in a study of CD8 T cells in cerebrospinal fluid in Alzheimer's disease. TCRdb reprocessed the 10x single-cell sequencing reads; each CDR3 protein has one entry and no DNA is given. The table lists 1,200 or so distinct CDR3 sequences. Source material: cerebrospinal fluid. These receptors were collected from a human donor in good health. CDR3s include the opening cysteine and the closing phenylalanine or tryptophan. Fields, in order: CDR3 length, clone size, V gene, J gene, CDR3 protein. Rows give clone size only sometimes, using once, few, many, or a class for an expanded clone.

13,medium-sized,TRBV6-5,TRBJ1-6,CASGRQGDSPLHF
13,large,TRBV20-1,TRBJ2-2,CSAGVAGPGELFF
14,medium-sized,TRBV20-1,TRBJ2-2,CSASRDRTTGELFF
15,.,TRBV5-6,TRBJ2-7,CASSFSTGSKRVPYF
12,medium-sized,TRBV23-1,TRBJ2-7,CASSLPVYEQYF
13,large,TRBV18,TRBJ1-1,CASSSGQGTEAFF
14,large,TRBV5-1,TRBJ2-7,CASSRTGGDGEQYF
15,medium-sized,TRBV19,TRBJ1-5,CASSTGQDHYQPQHF
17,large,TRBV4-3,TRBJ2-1,CASSQDAAGQIYNEQFF
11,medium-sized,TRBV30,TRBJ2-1,CAWSAYNEQFF
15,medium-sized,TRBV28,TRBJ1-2,CASSYGRNLNYGYTF
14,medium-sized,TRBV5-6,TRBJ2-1,CASSFGGGGNEQFF
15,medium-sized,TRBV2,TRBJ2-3,CASKETLADADTQYF
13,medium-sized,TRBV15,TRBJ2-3,CATSRSSTDTQYF
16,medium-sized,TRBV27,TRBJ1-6,CASRIQTHSYNSPLHF
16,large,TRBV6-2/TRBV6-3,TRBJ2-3,CASNTMTSGETDTQYF
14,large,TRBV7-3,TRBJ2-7,CASSLQGPSGEQYF
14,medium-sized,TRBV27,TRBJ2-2,CASSSGRNTGELFF
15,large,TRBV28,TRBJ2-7,CASSLTAGVADEQYF
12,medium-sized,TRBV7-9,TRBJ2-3,CASSSNRGTQYF
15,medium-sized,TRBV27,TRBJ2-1,CASSFGQGASDEQFF
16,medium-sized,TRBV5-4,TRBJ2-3,CASSSGTDVYTDTQYF
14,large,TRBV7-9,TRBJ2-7,CASSFGQGAQEQYF
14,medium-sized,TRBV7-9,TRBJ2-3,CASSLGQGGDTQYF
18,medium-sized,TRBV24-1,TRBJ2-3,CATSDSLAGALGTDTQYF
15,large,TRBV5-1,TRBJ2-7,CASSAYREAAYEQYF
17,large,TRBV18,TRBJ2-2,CASSTSHPGTHTGELFF
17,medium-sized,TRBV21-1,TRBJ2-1,CASSKENSGSDVHEQFF
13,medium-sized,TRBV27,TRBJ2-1,CASSFSVYNEQFF
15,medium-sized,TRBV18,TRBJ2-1,CASSPPGKTRNEQFF
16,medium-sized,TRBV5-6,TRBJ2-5,CASSLGAGVRGETQYF
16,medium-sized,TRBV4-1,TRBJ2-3,CASSQYNPVDTDTQYF
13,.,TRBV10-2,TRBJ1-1,CASEGVGSTEAFF
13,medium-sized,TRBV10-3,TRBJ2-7,CAISGQGANEQYF
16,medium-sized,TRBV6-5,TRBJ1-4,CASSYVAGGLGEKLFF
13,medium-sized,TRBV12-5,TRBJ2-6,CASGLSGANVLTF
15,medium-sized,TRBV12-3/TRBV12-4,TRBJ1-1,CASSFRGQAATEAFF
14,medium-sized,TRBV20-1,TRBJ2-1,CSARAGYPYNEQFF
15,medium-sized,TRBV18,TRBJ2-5,CASSPRQTPQETQYF
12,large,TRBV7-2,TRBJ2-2,CASSLFAGELFF
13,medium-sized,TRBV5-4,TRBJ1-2,CASSLAGVQRDTF
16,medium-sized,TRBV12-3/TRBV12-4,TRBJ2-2,CASSYTNQENTGELFF
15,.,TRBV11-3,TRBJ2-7,CASSLAGGPYNEQYF
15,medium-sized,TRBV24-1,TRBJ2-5,CATSDYYRGQETQYF
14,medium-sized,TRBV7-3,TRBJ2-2,CASSLLLDTGELFF
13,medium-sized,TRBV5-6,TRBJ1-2,CASSDRGAYGYTF
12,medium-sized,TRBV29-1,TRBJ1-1,CSVRDQNTEAFF
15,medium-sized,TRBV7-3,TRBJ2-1,CASSSTGTGLGEQFF
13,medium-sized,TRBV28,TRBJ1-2,CASSRLGQAGYTF
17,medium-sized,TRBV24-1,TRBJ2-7,CATLRTGTGRIPYEQYF
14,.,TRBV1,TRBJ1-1,CTSSLLQVNTEAFF
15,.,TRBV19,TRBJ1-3,CASTSEGLSGNTIYF
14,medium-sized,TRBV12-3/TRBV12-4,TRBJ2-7,CASREAGGGHEQYF